This is a list of T cell receptor beta chains from one sample in a study of early T cells in non-severe SARS-CoV-2 infection. TCRdb recomputed calls from the 5' RACE reads with MiXCR, one row per CDR3 protein. Of roughly 72,000 distinct CDR3 sequences listed, 9.5% to 15% are singletons. The sequenced sample consisted of whole blood. These receptors originate from an adult who was a healthcare worker with PCR-confirmed SARS-CoV-2 infection or an uninfected control (not recorded which). Each CDR3 is given with its conserved first and last residue. The D gene is left open where the match is weak. A clone size is listed for some rows: how often the clone was seen (once, few, many), or a class if it is expanded.

V	J	size	D	DNA	CDR3
TRBV5-1	TRBJ2-7	few	-	TGCGCCAGCAGCTTGGAAGGGAATGAGGACGAGCAGTACTTC	CASSLEGNEDEQYF
TRBV19	TRBJ1-3	few	TRBD1	TGTGCCAGTAGTTCCTCCGGACAGGGCTCTGGAAACACCATATATTTT	CASSSSGQGSGNTIYF
TRBV5-6	TRBJ2-1	-	-	TGTGCCAGCAGCTTACGTAGACACAATGAGCAGTTCTTC	CASSLRRHNEQFF
TRBV6-2/TRBV6-3	TRBJ1-5	-	-	TGTGCCAGCGAATTCCAAAGGACAGTTTACAATCAGCCCCAGCATTTT	CASEFQRTVYNQPQHF
TRBV11-2	TRBJ1-1	many	-	TGTGCCAGCAGCCAGCTGTGGGGCTCGGGCACTGAAGCTTTCTTT	CASSQLWGSGTEAFF
TRBV7-2	TRBJ2-3	few	-	TGTGCCAGCAGCCCTAGGGTGGGCACAGATACGCAGTATTTT	CASSPRVGTDTQYF
TRBV28	TRBJ2-3	-	TRBD2	TGTGCCAGCAGACTTCCCCTTAGCGGGGGGGCAGATACGCAGTATTTT	CASRLPLSGGADTQYF
TRBV29-1	TRBJ2-6	-	-	TGCAGCGTTGAGAGGAACTCTGGGGCCAACGTCCTGACTTTC	CSVERNSGANVLTF
TRBV19	TRBJ2-1	-	TRBD1	TGTGCCAGTGCGAGAGGACAGGGGAGCAATGAGCAGTTCTTC	CASARGQGSNEQFF
TRBV20-1	TRBJ1-5	many	-	TGCAGTGCCACGCCGGGGGGCTATCAGCCCCAGCATTTT	CSATPGGYQPQHF
TRBV12-3/TRBV12-4	TRBJ2-3	few	-	TGTGCCAGCAGTATCGGCGGGATTAGCACAGATACGCAGTATTTT	CASSIGGISTDTQYF
TRBV28	TRBJ2-1	few	TRBD2	TGTGCCAGCAGAGGACTAGCGGGAGACAACTACAATGAGCAGTTCTTC	CASRGLAGDNYNEQFF
TRBV28	TRBJ2-5	-	TRBD1	TGTGCCAGCAGTACCGCACGGGACAGGGGTGAGACCCAGTACTTC	CASSTARDRGETQYF
TRBV29-1	TRBJ2-1	-	-	TGCAGCGTTACGTCATACAATGAGCAGTTCTTC	CSVTSYNEQFF
TRBV7-9	TRBJ1-1	many	-	TGTGCCAGCAGTTCGGTGTCGGCGGTGAACACTGAAGCTTTCTTT	CASSSVSAVNTEAFF
TRBV20-1	TRBJ2-3	many	-	TGCAGTGCTAGAGTGAGCAGCAGCACAGATACGCAGTATTTT	CSARVSSSTDTQYF
TRBV7-2	TRBJ2-1	few	TRBD2	TGTGCCAGCAGCCTGGCCCTAGCGGGACTCGGTGAGCAGTTCTTC	CASSLALAGLGEQFF
TRBV4-3	TRBJ2-1	-	-	TGCGCCAGCAGCCAATCGAAGCCCAATGAGCAGTTCTTC	CASSQSKPNEQFF
TRBV27	TRBJ2-2	-	-	TGTGCCACCCAGGAGGGGGACAACACCGGGGAGCTGTTTTTT	CATQEGDNTGELFF
TRBV10-2	TRBJ1-2	-	-	TGCGCCAGCAGTTCCGGGACAAACTATGGCTACACCTTC	CASSSGTNYGYTF
TRBV5-4	TRBJ1-2	-	-	TGTGCCAGCAGCTTGGGTACCGGCAGGAACTATGGCTACACCTTC	CASSLGTGRNYGYTF
TRBV20-1	TRBJ2-1	many	TRBD2	TGCAGTGCTAGAGTGGCTAGCGGAAACAATGAGCAGTTCTTC	CSARVASGNNEQFF
TRBV29-1	TRBJ2-1	-	TRBD2	TGCAGCGTTGAACTGACTAGCGGGAGTAGGTCCTACAATGAGCAGTTCTTC	CSVELTSGSRSYNEQFF
TRBV9	TRBJ1-4	many	TRBD1	TGTGCCAGCAGCCCAGGGACAGGGAATGAAAAACTGTTTTTT	CASSPGTGNEKLFF
TRBV20-1	TRBJ1-6	many	TRBD1	TGCAGTGCTACGGACAGGGAAAATTCACCCCTCCACTTT	CSATDRENSPLHF
TRBV7-9	TRBJ2-5	many	-	TGTGCCAGCAGCCCCCCCGGGGCAGAGACCCAGTACTTC	CASSPPGAETQYF
TRBV7-9	TRBJ1-1	-	-	TGTGCCAGCAGCTTAGAAGGTGGTACTGAAGCTTTCTTT	CASSLEGGTEAFF
TRBV10-2	TRBJ2-4	many	TRBD2	TGCGCCAGCAGTGAGAGGTCTAGCGGGAGGGCAAACATTCAGTACTTC	CASSERSSGRANIQYF